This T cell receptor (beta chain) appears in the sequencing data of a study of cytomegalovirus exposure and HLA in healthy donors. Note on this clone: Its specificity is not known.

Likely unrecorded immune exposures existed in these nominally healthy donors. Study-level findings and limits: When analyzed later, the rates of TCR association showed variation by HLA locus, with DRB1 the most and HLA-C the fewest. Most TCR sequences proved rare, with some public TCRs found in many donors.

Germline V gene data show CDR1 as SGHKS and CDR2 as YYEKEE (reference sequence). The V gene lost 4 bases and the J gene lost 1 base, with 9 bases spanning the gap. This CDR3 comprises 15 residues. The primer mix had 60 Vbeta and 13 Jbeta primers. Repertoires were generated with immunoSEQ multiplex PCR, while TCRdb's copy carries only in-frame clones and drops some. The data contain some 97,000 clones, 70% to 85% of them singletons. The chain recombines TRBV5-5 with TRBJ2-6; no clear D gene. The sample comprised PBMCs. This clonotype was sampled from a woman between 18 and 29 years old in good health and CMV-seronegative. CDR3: CASSPVSSGANVLTF. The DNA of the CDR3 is TGTGCCAGCAGCCCTGTGTCTTCTGGGGCCAACGTCCTGACTTTC.